Described below is a single T cell receptor beta chain sequence and its context. Data came from immunoSEQ multiplex PCR; TCRdb stores just in-frame clones and leaves some out. The top ten hold under 2% of the sample, which has tens of thousands of clones, roughly 89% seen once. The sample comes from a study of T cell changes during pregnancy in multiple sclerosis. Unmatched junction bases numbered 3, after V lost 6 bases and J lost 4 bases. Germline V gene lookup returns CDR1 MNHNS and CDR2 SASEGT. The CDR3 has 12 amino acids. Material: peripheral blood, obtained in the second trimester of pregnancy. This chain links TRBV6-1 with TRBJ2-7; 7 positions agree with TRBD1. The sequence was obtained from a female donor with multiple sclerosis, enrolled in a pregnancy study. The CDR3 spells CASRRGRYEQYF. DNA for the CDR3: TGTGCCAGCAGGAGGGGGCGGTACGAGCAGTACTTC.